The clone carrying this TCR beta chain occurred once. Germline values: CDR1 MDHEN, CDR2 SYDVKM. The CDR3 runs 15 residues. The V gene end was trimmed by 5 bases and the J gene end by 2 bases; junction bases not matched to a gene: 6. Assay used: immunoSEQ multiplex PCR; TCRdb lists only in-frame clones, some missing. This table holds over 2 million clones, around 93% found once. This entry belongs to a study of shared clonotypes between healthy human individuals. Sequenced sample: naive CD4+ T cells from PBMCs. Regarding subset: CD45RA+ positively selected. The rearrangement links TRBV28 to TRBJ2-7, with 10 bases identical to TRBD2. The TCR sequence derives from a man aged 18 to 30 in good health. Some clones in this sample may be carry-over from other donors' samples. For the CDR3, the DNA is TGTGCCAGCAGTCCTAGCGGGAGTGGGGCCTACGAGCAGTACTTC. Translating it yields CASSPSGSGAYEQYF.